This entry is about one T cell receptor beta chain. Its antigen remains undetermined. Base quality data are lacking; no much larger clone is found one base away. This specimen belongs to a study of shared clonotypes between healthy human individuals (dated by TCRdb to about 2020). Study-wide context: A couple of women and a few men aged 18 to 49 years were included in the cohort. For each donor, three plates each were used for CD4 naive and CD4 memory, two plates were used for CD8 naive, and one plate was used for CD8 memory. Libraries were prepared and TCR repertoires were sequenced by different laboratories using diverse techniques, in order to increase sequencing depth and limit assay-specific biases. Per donor, leukapheresis produced somewhere between about 0.85 and 10 billion PBMCs. The study deeply sequenced blood TCR repertoires of roughly five healthy adults to estimate repertoire size and the extent of clonotype sharing between individuals.

TCR CDR3 regions were amplified from genomic DNA by multiplex PCR using the deep immunoSEQ assay. Extracted genomic DNA from each cell subset was spread evenly across all wells of several immunoSEQ 96-well plates, with each plate serving as a replicate. For sorted subsets, roughly 200 ng of genomic DNA, equivalent to 30,000 or so T cell genomes, went into each replicate PCR. Purified libraries were quantified with a Qubit 3.0 fluorometer, sized on a Bioanalyzer 2100, and re-quantified with the KAPA Library Quantification kit. Every immunoSEQ 96-well plate was sequenced on a dedicated single-read 150-cycle Illumina NextSeq 550 flow cell. Per the original workflow: Because the immunoSEQ output included only junctional sequences and no quality scores, the filtering could not be the same as the filtering used for full-length reads. Sequences were annotated with PyIR, a Python wrapper for IgBLAST v1.9, using IMGT germline references to assign V/J genes and CDR3. Reads were filtered out if the reads had weak V/J assignments (E-value above 1e-6), no CDR3, stop codons, out-of-frame junctions, or ambiguous translated residues. A V3J clonotype was defined by an identical inferred V gene, J gene, and CDR3 amino acid sequence. Percentage overlap between repertoires was calculated by dividing the number of shared unique clonotypes by the size of the smaller repertoire. Repertoire richness was assessed with RTK rarefaction, the Chao1 estimator, and Recon v2.1 estimates of unobserved clonotypes. Generation probabilities for all TCRbeta clonotypes obtained by the gDNA method from several donors were computed using OLGA. TCRdb holds this immuneACCESS table with in-frame rearrangements only. Some clones are missing; in checked studies, unresolved V genes explain under half, and the rest has no known cause. The V and J calls and the clone size are those of that table, but D and trimming were determined from the DNA. The table for this sample lists some 1 million clones; about 75% of them were counted only once. The ten largest clones represent around 1.4% of the sample.

Paper-wide results and their limitations: Compared with non-shared clonotypes, clonotypes shared by all four sorted-subset donors had higher generation probabilities. Sampling was restricted to blood, and TCR repertoires in tissues likely differ from the TCR repertoires found in blood. Estimated clonotype richness was generally larger for naive than for memory subsets. Rarefaction of sorted-subset datasets indicated incomplete sequencing despite the large sequencing depth. Based on pairwise subsampling, the degree of clonotype sharing among donors was expected to be affected by sequencing depth. Across a few donors, roughly 5.1% of naive CD4, approximately 3.5% of naive CD8, 2.3% of memory CD4, and 0.4% of memory CD8 clonotypes were shared. The small number of donors limited the genetic and exposure-history diversity represented.

CDR1 and CDR2, per the germline V gene, are ENHRY and SYGVKD. The CDR3 goes from the cysteine to the phenylalanine over 16 residues. The only DNA kept is the CDR3, 48 bases in frame from the first base. Ends trimmed: V by 3 bases, J by 2 bases; bases unmatched to a gene: 5. Healthy HIV-negative adults with no recently reported acute infections or vaccinations were included as donors. Only Caucasian adults living in Nashville, Tennessee, USA were represented among the donors. CD4+ T cells were enriched through magnetic negative selection, after which naive cells were positively selected on CD45RA and the remaining negative fraction served as the memory subset. Blood was collected by leukapheresis, and PBMCs were isolated by Ficoll-Histopaque density gradient centrifugation and then cryopreserved in liquid nitrogen vapor phase. Purity and quantity of every magnetically sorted T cell population were checked by analytical flow cytometry. Genomic DNA was isolated from every sorted fraction and measured by UV absorbance on a Nanodrop 2000c.

The material sequenced was memory CD4+ T cells sorted from blood. This specimen's cell subset or site label, interpreted: CD45RA-negative fraction. The chain links TRBV10-3 with TRBJ2-5, with TRBD2 identical over 11 junction bases. The source of this sequence is a man younger than 30 in good health. CDR3 protein: CAISDLGTSGQETQYF. The DNA reads as follows: TGTGCCATCAGTGACCTCGGGACTAGCGGACAAGAGACCCAGTACTTC.